This TCR beta chain was captured by sequencing in a study of T cell responses to AZD1222 COVID-19 vaccine. Second doses at about 4 or about 12 weeks were pooled. This table comes from immunoSEQ multiplex PCR, and its TCRdb copy is limited to in-frame clones, with some not included. The table lists some 69,000 clones, around 80% of them singletons. Study conclusions and caveats: Donors were largely white British and mainly female; clonal diversity was possibly underestimated. Epitopes outside B.1.351 and B.1.1.7 mutated regions reportedly drew nearly half of spike TCRs.

The CDR3 spans 15 residues. Trimming at V came to 3 bases and at J to 10 bases, leaving 14 bases not matched to a gene. From germline, CDR1 is DFQATT and CDR2 SNEGSKA (reference sequence). Notes on this clone: Its specificity is unknown.

The material sequenced was peripheral blood, taken 28 days after the second AZD1222 dose. The chain has TRBV20-1 and TRBJ2-5; 10 bases align to TRBD1. This receptor was taken from an adult who received the AZD1222 COVID-19 vaccine. The CDR3 DNA follows: TGCAGTGCTAGTCAATCACAGGGACAGGGGTGGATCCAGTACTTC. Translated, it gives CSASQSQGQGWIQYF.